The clone carrying this TCR beta chain has at least ten counts. The antigen remains undetermined. The CDR3 has 14 amino acids. CDR1 MNHEY and CDR2 SMNVEV come from the germline V gene (reference sequence). Between the trimmed V and J ends, which lost 5 bases and 5 bases, there was a span of 15 bases. According to the study, TCR beta libraries were built with iRepertoire HTBI primers and CDR3-region Arm-PCR. Via MiXCR, TCRdb re-called the multiplex PCR reads, giving one row per CDR3 protein. The sample has some 370,000 distinct CDR3 sequences; less than 25% are singletons. This sample is drawn from a study of regulatory T cells in long-lasting Graves disease. As for the study in general: Over 5 years on antithyroid drugs plus positive TSH receptor antibodies marked Graves' disease as persistent.

The sample's time point: persistent/refractory GD, antithyroid drugs over 5 years with positive TRAb. PBMC RNA was the source of the TCR library. It was by American Thyroid Association guidelines that Graves' disease was diagnosed. Study-level findings and limits: Relative to newly diagnosed Graves' patients, persistent ones had lower TCR diversity.

The input for sequencing was peripheral blood mononuclear cells (PBMCs), taken when the disease was refractory, from a patient treated with antithyroid drugs. This chain connects TRBV27 to TRBJ2-5; the D gene is possibly TRBD1 (5 bases). This TCR was recovered from a female donor with Graves disease. The DNA of the CDR3 is TGTGCCAGCAGTCCGGAATCAGGGTGGGAGACCCAGTACTTC. This encodes CASSPESGWETQYF.